This TCR beta chain derives from a study of blood T cells in healthy people across ages. This clonotype was seen ten or more times. CDR3 length: 15 residues. Trimming removed 0 bases at V and 5 bases at J, with 13 bases between. Per the germline V gene, CDR1 is SEHNR and CDR2 is FQNEAQ (reference sequence). Primers used in a second PCR of roughly 7 to 12 cycles were a sample-barcoded 5' primer and a J-beta primer mix. MiXCR, run by TCRdb on the 5' RACE reads, gives a single entry per CDR3 protein. The sample yields approximately 700,000 distinct CDR3 sequences, 32% seen once. The TCR originated in a woman aged 80 or older in good health. This sequence joins TRBV7-9 and TRBJ2-5; D assignment may be TRBD1 or TRBD2 (5 bases each). Sample: blood. CDR3: CASSLAGTWMETQYF. CDR3 DNA sequence: TGTGCCAGCAGCTTAGCTGGGACCTGGATGGAGACCCAGTACTTC.